This TCR beta chain was obtained from a study of CD8+CD57+ T cells in acquired aplastic anemia. Turning to the study itself: Sorting CD4+ and CD8+ cells gave DNA averaging approximately 2.9 ug. Mean read depth for CD4+ cells from healthy donors was around 11 million. Study conclusions and caveats: Sharing between patients and controls was observed for twenty-nine CD8+ CDR3 sequences.

As concerns this clonotype: What it binds is unknown.

Both TCR beta VDJ combination and CDR3 sequence profiling were carried out. Genomic DNA was the template for this profiling. TCRdb analysed the reads with MiXCR anew, one entry per CDR3 protein. Seen here are hundreds of thousands of distinct CDR3 sequences, about two thirds observed once, and the top ten hold less than 4%. The CDR3 spans 14 residues. V was cut by 3 bases and J by 8 bases, with 17 bases left in between. Germline values: CDR1 DFQATT, CDR2 SNEGSKA (reference sequence). The receptor was derived from a human donor in good health, serving as a control. The sample consisted of sorted CD4+, CD8+, or CD8+CD57+ T cells (not recorded which) from PBMCs. The chain links TRBV20-1 to TRBJ2-1; possible D gene TRBD1, 5 bases. The CDR3 DNA sequence: TGCAGTGCTAGGATTTGGGGCACTGAAGATGAGCAGTTCTTC. It translates to CSARIWGTEDEQFF.